The 16 T cell receptor beta chains in this list originate from one sample, sequenced in a study of vaccination effects on CD4 cells after COVID-19 (dated by TCRdb to between 2021 and 2024). What these receptors recognize is not known. After around 11 days of culture, CD4+ T cells were isolated with the EasySep CD4+ T cell isolation kit. Each participant received two doses of an mRNA SARS-CoV-2 vaccine, either BNT162b2 or mRNA-1273. Library prep was done by the immunoSEQ multiplex PCR assay. Here the immuneACCESS table is served through TCRdb, limited to in-frame sequences with V and J called. Missing clones are a known gap in these copies; in checked studies unresolved V genes cover under half, and the rest lacks a known reason. The sample table lists 45,000 or so clones, roughly two thirds of them with a count of one. The biggest ten clones account for 5.5% to 8% of the sample. The specimen comprised CD4+ T cells from PBMCs cultured without peptide, sampled after COVID-19 vaccination. The receptors come from a human donor who received a COVID-19 vaccine.

This clone has only one observation. The rearrangement joins TRBV14 to TRBJ2-7; the match to TRBD2 covers 7 bases. This CDR3 region has 15 residues. Germline trimming cut 4 bases from V and 1 base from J; bases unmatched to any gene: 7. Per germline, CDR1 SGHDN and CDR2 FVKESK. CDR3 sequence: CASSLSVGGSYEQYF. CDR3 sequence (DNA): TGTGCCAGCAGCCTCTCGGTGGGAGGGTCCTACGAGCAGTACTTC. The full variable domain, in which reference TRBV14 and TRBJ2-7 provide the parts outside the CDR3, is EAGVTQFPSHSVIEKGQTVTLRCDPISGHDNLYWYRRVMGKEIKFLLHFVKESKQDESGMPNNRFLAERTGGTYSTLKVQPAELEDSGVYFCASSLSVGGSYEQYFGPGTRLTVT.

This chain joins TRBV29-1 and TRBJ2-7; D might be TRBD2 (5 bases). V was trimmed by 3 bases and J by 2 bases, leaving 17 bases between them. The CDR3 totals 15 residues. In germline, CDR1 is SQVTM, CDR2 ANQGSEA. The CDR3: CSVEKRAEGTYEQYF. CDR3 bases: TGCAGCGTTGAGAAACGGGCAGAGGGCACCTACGAGCAGTACTTC.

The V gene is TRBV7-8, the J gene TRBJ2-4; 8 bases agree with TRBD1. The V segment lost 0 bases and the J segment 4 bases; nucleotides outside the gene matches: 8. The CDR3 has 17 amino acids. Germline loops: CDR1 SGHVS, CDR2 FQNEAQ. The CDR3 loop is CASSLAWYRGAKNIQYF. The CDR3 region has the DNA TGTGCCAGCAGCTTAGCGTGGTACAGGGGGGCAAAAAACATTCAGTACTTC.

This clone was seen only a few times. V is TRBV3-1 (or the pseudogene TRBV3-2) and J is TRBJ1-2; D is unclear. Trimming stripped 1 base from V and 6 bases from J, with 15 bases between. Per the germline V gene, CDR1 is LGHDT and CDR2 is YNNKEL (reference sequence). This CDR3 region has 15 residues. This CDR3 is CASSQGGLNDHGYTF. The CDR3 nucleotides are TGTGCCAGCAGCCAAGGGGGATTAAACGACCATGGCTACACCTTC.

V usage is TRBV27 and J usage is TRBJ2-5, with D possibly TRBD2 on 7 matching bases. V was shortened by 8 bases and J by 6 bases, with 16 bases between the two germline ends. Germline V gives CDR1 MNHEY, CDR2 SMNVEV (reference sequence). The CDR3 covers 13 residues. The CDR3 sequence: CASYPWGGQTQYF. CDR3 DNA: TGTGCCAGCTACCCCTGGGGGGGGCAGACCCAGTACTTC.

This clone has only one observation. V is TRBV2 and J is TRBJ2-1; D is undetermined. Between the trimmed V and J ends, which lost 4 bases and 3 bases, there was a span of 4 bases. Germline V gene data show CDR1 as SNHLY and CDR2 as FYNNEI. This CDR3 has 12 amino acids. CDR3 DNA sequence: TGTGCCAGCAGTGGGAGCTACAATGAGCAGTTCTTC. It encodes CASSGSYNEQFF. Based on the CDR3 plus reference TRBV2 and TRBJ2-1, the full variable domain is EPEVTQTPSHQVTQMGQEVILRCVPISNHLYFYWYRQILGQKVEFLVSFYNNEISEKSEIFDDQFSVERPDGSNFTLKIRSTKLEDSAMYFCASSGSYNEQFFGPGTRLTVL.

DNA of the CDR3: TGTGCCAGCAGCTCACCGCAGGGGGCGGGAAACACCATATATTTT. Translated: CASSSPQGAGNTIYF. V is TRBV5-4 and J is TRBJ1-3, with TRBD1 matching over 8 bases. Per the germline V gene, CDR1 is SGHNT and CDR2 is YYREEE (reference sequence). The J segment lost 4 bases and the V segment lost 3 bases, leaving 6 bases of the junction unmatched. The CDR3 sequence is 15 residues long.

CDR3 in DNA: TGTGCCAGCAGCTTACCCCTTCGTGTCTGCACCTTC. Translated: CASSLPLRVCTF. This chain links TRBV7-9 with TRBJ1-2; the D is unclear. The CDR3 has 12 residues. Trimming took off 2 bases at V and 13 bases at J, with 14 bases between the two ends. Per germline, CDR1 SEHNR and CDR2 FQNEAQ (reference sequence).

The chain has TRBV3-1 (or the pseudogene TRBV3-2) and TRBJ1-2; TRBD1 matches at 10 bases. The CDR3 runs 14 residues. Germline CDR1 and CDR2: LGHDT and YNNKEL (reference sequence). Losses at the gene ends were 0 bases for V and 8 bases for J; bases not matched to a gene: 3. DNA of the CDR3: TGTGCCAGCAGCCAAGAGACAGGGGGCGTAGGCTACACCTTC. It yields the protein CASSQETGGVGYTF.

This clone appeared a single time. This chain links TRBV3-1 (or the pseudogene TRBV3-2) with TRBJ1-1; no firm D call. The germline V gene encodes CDR1 LGHDT and CDR2 YNNKEL (reference sequence). V lost 3 bases and J lost 8, with 7 bases in between. The CDR3 consists of 11 residues. CDR3 in DNA: TGTGCCAGCAGCCAGTATAGGGAAGCTTTCTTT. Translating gives CASSQYREAFF.

Only a few counts were recorded for this clone. The V and J genes are TRBV13 and TRBJ2-5; TRBD2 agrees at 16 bases. Looked up from germline, CDR1 is PRHDT and CDR2 is FYEKMQ (reference sequence). This CDR3 region has 18 residues. V lost 3 bases to trimming and J lost 3 bases; unmatched junction nucleotides: 7. This CDR3 is CASSFSPGLAGGEETQYF. CDR3 nucleotide sequence: TGTGCCAGCAGCTTCTCTCCGGGACTAGCGGGGGGGGAAGAGACCCAGTACTTC.

The chain employs TRBV19 and TRBJ1-4, with D unresolved. The V gene lost 3 bases and the J gene lost 10 bases, with 6 bases spanning the gap. The length of the CDR3 is 11 residues. In germline, CDR1 is LNHDA, CDR2 SQIVND (reference sequence). CDR3 nucleotide sequence: TGTGCCAGTAGTATGGTCGGAAAACTGTTTTTT. This translates into CASSMVGKLFF.

The V call is TRBV19, the J call TRBJ2-7; TRBD2 matches 8 bases. Germline loops: CDR1 LNHDA, CDR2 SQIVND (reference sequence). V trimming: 5 bases; J trimming: 4 bases; junction bases outside the gene matches: 7. This CDR3 comprises 14 residues. The CDR3: CASSPRTSLYEQYF. CDR3 bases: TGTGCCAGTAGTCCACGGACTAGCCTTTACGAGCAGTACTTC.

This chain connects TRBV7-8 to TRBJ2-5; D perhaps matches TRBD2 (7 bases). The germline CDR1 and CDR2 sequences are SGHVS and FQNEAQ. Trimming removed 5 bases from V and 1 base from J, with 20 bases in between. The CDR3 has 17 residues. The CDR3 DNA is TGTGCCAGCAGCCCCGGGGGGCTAGCGGCTTTCCAAGAGACCCAGTACTTC. This codes for CASSPGGLAAFQETQYF.

V usage is TRBV6-5 and J usage is TRBJ1-1; no definite D call. V was shortened by 1 base and J by 0 bases, with 9 bases between the two germline ends. The CDR3 covers 15 residues. The germline CDR1 and CDR2 sequences are MNHEY and SVGAGI. The CDR3 DNA follows: TGTGCCAGCAGTTACTTTGCGGGAGTGAACACTGAAGCTTTCTTT. Residues: CASSYFAGVNTEAFF.

This chain connects TRBV9 to TRBJ2-5, with unresolved D. Trimming removed 0 bases from V and 1 base from J, with 7 bases in between. This CDR3 has 14 amino acids. CDR1 and CDR2 from the germline V gene are SGDLS and YYNGEE. Written as DNA, the CDR3 is TGTGCCAGCAGCGTAGAGGCTAGCCAAGAGACCCAGTACTTC. Its translation is CASSVEASQETQYF.